This T cell receptor beta chain originates from a study of Ad26.COV2.S vaccination and SARS-CoV-2 variants. Study in general: Ad26.COV2.S was injected intramuscularly once or twice, 56 days apart. Study-wide results and caveats: Among vaccine recipients, spike-specific TCR breadth exceeded that of placebo recipients. TCR breadth and depth analyses may have underestimated total T cell responses.

The treatment here: 15 to 20 received Ad26.COV2.S at low or high dose, single or two shots; several received placebo; per-sample allocation not given. Day 63 after the first injection of vaccine or placebo was the sampling time. About this clone: Antigen specificity is unknown.

Clones were read by immunoSEQ multiplex PCR, and TCRdb kept only the in-frame ones, dropping some. Altogether 440,000 or so clones are present, 80% to 95% being singletons, with the ten largest covering 4.3%. This TCR was recovered from a person between 18 and 59 years old who received the Ad26.COV2.S COVID-19 vaccine or a placebo. The sample consisted of peripheral blood, taken in a trial of Ad26.COV2.S vaccine versus placebo.

The CDR3 sequence is CASSLGGNANTGELFF. Written as DNA, the CDR3 is TGCGCCAGCAGCTTGGGAGGGAACGCGAACACCGGGGAGCTGTTTTTT. The chain is built from TRBV5-1 and TRBJ2-2; D possibly corresponds to TRBD2 (5 bases). The CDR3 length is 16 residues. From germline, CDR1 is SGHRS and CDR2 YFSETQ. V dropped 0 bases and J dropped 0 bases, with 9 bases sitting between them.